The 4 T cell receptor beta chains listed next were all sequenced from one sample in a study of T cell responses to AZD1222 COVID-19 vaccine. Clones were read by immunoSEQ multiplex PCR, and TCRdb kept only the in-frame ones, dropping some. Seen here are over 85,000 clones, over 75% observed once, and the top ten hold less than 5%. The material sequenced was peripheral blood, taken on day 0 of AZD1222 vaccination. These TCRs come from an adult in good health.

The chain joins TRBV11-2 to TRBJ1-5, with 9 bases that match TRBD1. The CDR3 is made up of 16 amino acids. V was clipped by 5 bases and J by 3 bases; unmatched bases: 8. Germline CDR1 SGHAT, CDR2 FQNNGV. As DNA, the CDR3 is TGTGCCAGCAGCCTTGGGACAGGGCGCTCCAATCAGCCCCAGCATTTT. It encodes CASSLGTGRSNQPQHF.

This clone came up a few times. The chain uses TRBV2 and TRBJ2-7; possibly TRBD1 for D (5 bases). The germline gives CDR1 SNHLY, CDR2 FYNNEI. V lost 6 bases to trimming and J lost 2 bases, with 14 bases between them. CDR3 length: 14 residues. CDR3 sequence reads: CASSPAQTAYEQYF. The CDR3 DNA is TGTGCCAGCAGCCCTGCGCAGACAGCCTACGAGCAGTACTTC.

The rearrangement uses TRBV28 and TRBJ1-2, with D perhaps matching TRBD1 (6 bases). The CDR3 loop spans 13 amino acids. CDR1 MDHEN and CDR2 SYDVKM come from the germline V gene. V lost 6 bases and J lost 3, with 11 bases in between. The CDR3 DNA follows: TGTGCCAGCAGCGCGGGACAATACTATGGCTACACCTTC. This encodes CASSAGQYYGYTF.

The chain employs TRBV7-2 and TRBJ2-7; maybe TRBD2 (5 bases). Trimming left V 5 bases short and J 7 bases short, with 24 bases between. This CDR3 has 16 residues. Germline V gene lookup returns CDR1 SGHTA and CDR2 FQGNSA. Here the CDR3 reads CASSTATTRLTGEQYF. In DNA form, the CDR3 reads TGTGCCAGCAGCACAGCCACAACTAGACTGACGGGGGAGCAGTACTTC.